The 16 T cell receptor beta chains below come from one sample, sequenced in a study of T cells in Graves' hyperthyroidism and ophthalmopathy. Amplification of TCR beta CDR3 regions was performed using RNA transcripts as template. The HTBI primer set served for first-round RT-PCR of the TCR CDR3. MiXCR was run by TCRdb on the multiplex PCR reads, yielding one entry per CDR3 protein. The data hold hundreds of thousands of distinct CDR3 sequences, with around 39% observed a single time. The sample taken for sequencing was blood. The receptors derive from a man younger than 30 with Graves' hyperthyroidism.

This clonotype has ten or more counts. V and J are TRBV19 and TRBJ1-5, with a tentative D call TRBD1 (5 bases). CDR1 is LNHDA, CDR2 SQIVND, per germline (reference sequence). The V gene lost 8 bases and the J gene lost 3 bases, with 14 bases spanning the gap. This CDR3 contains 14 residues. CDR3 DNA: TGTGCCAGTCTGTCCAGGGCCACCAATCAGCCCCAGCATTTT. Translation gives CASLSRATNQPQHF.

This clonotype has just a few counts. CDR3 in amino acids: CASSQDSPQETQYF. The CDR3 nucleotides are TGCGCCAGCAGCCAAGACAGTCCCCAAGAGACCCAGTACTTC. This rearrangement joins TRBV4-1 to TRBJ2-5; no firm D call. V was clipped by 0 bases and J by 1 base, with 6 bases between them. This CDR3 is built from 14 residues. The germline CDR1 and CDR2 sequences are MGHRA and YSYEKL.

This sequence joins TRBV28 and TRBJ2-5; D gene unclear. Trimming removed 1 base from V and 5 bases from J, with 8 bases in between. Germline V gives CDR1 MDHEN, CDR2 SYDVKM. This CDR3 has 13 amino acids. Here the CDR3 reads CASSLFRDETQYF. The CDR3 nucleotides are TGTGCCAGCAGTTTATTTAGGGATGAGACCCAGTACTTC.

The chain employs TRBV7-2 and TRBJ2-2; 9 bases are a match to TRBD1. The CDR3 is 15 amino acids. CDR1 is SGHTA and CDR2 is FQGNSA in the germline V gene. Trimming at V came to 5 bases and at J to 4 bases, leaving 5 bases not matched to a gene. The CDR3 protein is CASSQPGQGTGELFF. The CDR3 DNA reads TGTGCCAGCAGCCAACCGGGACAGGGCACCGGGGAGCTGTTTTTT.

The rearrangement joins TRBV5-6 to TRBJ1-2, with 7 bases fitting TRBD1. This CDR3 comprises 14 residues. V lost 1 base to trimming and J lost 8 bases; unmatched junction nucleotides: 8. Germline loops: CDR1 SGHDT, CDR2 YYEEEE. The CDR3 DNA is TGTGCCAGCAGCTTGCGTGGGACAGCGAGCGGCTACACCTTC. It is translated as CASSLRGTASGYTF.

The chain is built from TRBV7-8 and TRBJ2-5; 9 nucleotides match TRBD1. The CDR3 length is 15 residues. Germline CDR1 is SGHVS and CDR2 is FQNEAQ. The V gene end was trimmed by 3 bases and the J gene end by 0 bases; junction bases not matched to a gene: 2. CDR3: CASSFGTGHQETQYF. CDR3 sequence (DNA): TGTGCCAGCAGCTTCGGGACAGGGCACCAAGAGACCCAGTACTTC.

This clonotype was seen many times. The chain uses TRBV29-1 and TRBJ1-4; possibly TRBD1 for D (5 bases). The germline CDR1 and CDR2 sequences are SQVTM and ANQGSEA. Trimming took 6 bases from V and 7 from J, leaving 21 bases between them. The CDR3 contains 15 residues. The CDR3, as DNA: TGCAGCGTAACCTTATTCACAGGTGTAGGTGAAAAACTGTTTTTT. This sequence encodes CSVTLFTGVGEKLFF.

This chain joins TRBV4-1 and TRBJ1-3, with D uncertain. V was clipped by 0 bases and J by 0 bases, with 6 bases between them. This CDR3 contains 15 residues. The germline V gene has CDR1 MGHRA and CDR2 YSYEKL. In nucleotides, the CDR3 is TGCGCCAGCAGCCAAGACACCAGCTCTGGAAACACCATATATTTT. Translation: CASSQDTSSGNTIYF.

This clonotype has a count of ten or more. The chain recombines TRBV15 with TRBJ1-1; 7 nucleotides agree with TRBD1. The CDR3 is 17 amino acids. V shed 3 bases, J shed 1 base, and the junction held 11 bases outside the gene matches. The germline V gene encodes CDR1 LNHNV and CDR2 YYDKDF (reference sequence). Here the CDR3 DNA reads TGTGCCACCAGCAGCGTATCGGCAGGGGGGACGAACACTGAAGCTTTCTTT. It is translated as CATSSVSAGGTNTEAFF.

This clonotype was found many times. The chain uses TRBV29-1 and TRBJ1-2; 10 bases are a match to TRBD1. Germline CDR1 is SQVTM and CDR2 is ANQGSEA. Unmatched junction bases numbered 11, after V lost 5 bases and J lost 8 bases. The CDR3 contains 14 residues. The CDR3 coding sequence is TGCAGCGTTCCAACTGGACAGGGGGTTCGAGGCTACACCTTC. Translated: CSVPTGQGVRGYTF.

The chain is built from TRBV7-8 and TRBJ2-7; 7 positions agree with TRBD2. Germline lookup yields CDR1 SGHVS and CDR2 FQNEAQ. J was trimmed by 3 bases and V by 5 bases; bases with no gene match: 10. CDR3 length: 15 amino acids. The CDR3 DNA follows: TGTGCCAGCAGCCTGGGGGGAGGGCTAAACTACGAGCAGTACTTC. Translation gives CASSLGGGLNYEQYF.

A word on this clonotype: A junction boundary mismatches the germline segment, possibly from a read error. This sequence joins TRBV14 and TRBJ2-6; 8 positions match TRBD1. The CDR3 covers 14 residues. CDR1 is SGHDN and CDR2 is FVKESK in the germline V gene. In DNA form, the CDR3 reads TGTGCCAGCAGCCAAGAAGGCAGGGGGCTTACTGAAGCTTTC. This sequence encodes CASSQEGRGLTEAF.

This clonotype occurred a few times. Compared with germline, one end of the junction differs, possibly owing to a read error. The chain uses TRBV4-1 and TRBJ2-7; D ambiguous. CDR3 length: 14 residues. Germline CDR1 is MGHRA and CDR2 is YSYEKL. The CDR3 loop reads CASRPGPSSYEQYF. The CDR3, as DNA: TGTGCCAGCAGACCAGGACCCAGTTCCTACGAGCAGTACTTC.

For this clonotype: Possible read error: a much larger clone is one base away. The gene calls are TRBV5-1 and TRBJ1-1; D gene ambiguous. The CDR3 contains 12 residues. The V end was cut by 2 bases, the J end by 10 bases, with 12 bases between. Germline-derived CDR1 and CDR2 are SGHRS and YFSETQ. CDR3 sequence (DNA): TGCGCCAGCAGCTTCCGAGGGTCTGGAGCTTTCTTT. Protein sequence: CASSFRGSGAFF.

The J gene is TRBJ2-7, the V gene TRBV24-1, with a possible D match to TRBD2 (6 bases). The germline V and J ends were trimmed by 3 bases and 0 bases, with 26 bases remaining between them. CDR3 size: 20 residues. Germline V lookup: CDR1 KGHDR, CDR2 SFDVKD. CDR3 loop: CATSDIGKGLREGFSYEQYF. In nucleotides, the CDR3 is TGTGCCACCAGTGATATTGGAAAGGGACTTCGGGAAGGATTCTCCTACGAGCAGTACTTC.

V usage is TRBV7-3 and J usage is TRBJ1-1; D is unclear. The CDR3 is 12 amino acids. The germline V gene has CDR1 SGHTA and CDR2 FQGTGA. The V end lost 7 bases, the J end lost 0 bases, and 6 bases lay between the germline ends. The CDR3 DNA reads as TGTGCCAGCACCGTCATGAACACTGAAGCTTTCTTT. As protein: CASTVMNTEAFF.